The 31 T cell receptor beta chains presented below share a single source sample, sequenced in a study of blood T cells in healthy people across ages. Primed by a sample-barcoded 5' primer and a J-beta primer mix, a second PCR proceeded for 7 to 11 cycles. TCRdb used MiXCR to reprocess the 5' RACE reads, holding one entry per CDR3 protein. The table has 730,000 or so distinct CDR3 sequences, approximately 43% seen once. The sequenced sample was blood. The receptors stem from an older woman in good health.

The genes are TRBV20-1 and TRBJ2-3; tentative D call: TRBD2 (6 bases). Per the germline V gene, CDR1 is DFQATT and CDR2 is SNEGSKA (reference sequence). This CDR3 is built from 14 residues. Between the trimmed V and J ends, which lost 4 bases and 2 bases, there was a span of 13 bases. The CDR3 spells CSANAGPFTDTQYF. In nucleotides, the CDR3 is TGCAGTGCTAACGCGGGACCCTTCACAGATACGCAGTATTTT.

The genes are TRBV20-1 and TRBJ2-3; 7 bases align to TRBD2. The CDR3 covers 14 residues. Germline trimming cut 2 bases from V and 3 bases from J; bases unmatched to any gene: 5. CDR1 is DFQATT and CDR2 is SNEGSKA in the germline V gene (reference sequence). CDR3 protein: CSARSPAGTDTQYF. The CDR3 coding sequence is TGCAGTGCTAGATCCCCAGCGGGGACAGATACGCAGTATTTT.

This clonotype showed up just a few times. This rearrangement joins TRBV5-1 to TRBJ2-5, with 8 bases lining up with TRBD2. CDR1 and CDR2 from the germline V gene are SGHRS and YFSETQ. The CDR3 extends over 15 amino acids. The V and J ends lost 4 bases and 5 bases, in that order; junction bases with no gene match: 10. The CDR3 reads CASSGAGDATETQYF. The CDR3 nucleotides read TGCGCCAGCAGCGGAGCGGGGGACGCCACGGAGACCCAGTACTTC.

The rearrangement uses TRBV20-1 and TRBJ2-1; tentative D call: TRBD1 (6 bases). The germline V gene has CDR1 DFQATT and CDR2 SNEGSKA (reference sequence). The CDR3 sequence is 13 residues long. V gave up 3 bases and J gave up 6 bases, with 12 bases separating them. The CDR3 DNA follows: TGCAGTGCTAGGGCCGGGACACTCAATGAGCAGTTCTTC. Protein: CSARAGTLNEQFF.

This clonotype occurred once. V is TRBV5-1 and J is TRBJ1-2, with D possibly TRBD1 on 5 matching bases. Germline CDR1 is SGHRS and CDR2 is YFSETQ. CDR3 length equals 12 residues. The V and J ends lost 7 bases and 3 bases respectively, with 10 bases between them. The CDR3 protein is CASSEGHYGYTF. Written as DNA, the CDR3 is TGCGCCAGCTCCGAGGGACACTATGGCTACACCTTC.

The chain has TRBV20-1 and TRBJ2-7; 14 bases fit TRBD2. CDR1 is DFQATT and CDR2 is SNEGSKA in the germline V gene (reference sequence). The V gene end was trimmed by 0 bases and the J gene end by 6 bases; junction bases not matched to a gene: 4. This CDR3 is built from 15 residues. CDR3 in amino acids: CSARERTSGRSEQYF. The CDR3 coding sequence is TGCAGTGCTAGAGAAAGGACTAGCGGGAGGAGCGAGCAGTACTTC.

The chain has TRBV7-2 and TRBJ2-1; D gene unclear. Gene TRBJ2-7 matches the end of the DNA better, so the J call may be wrong. Germline loops: CDR1 SGHTA, CDR2 FQGNSA. This CDR3 has 14 residues. The CDR3: CASSLGGTYNEQYF. In DNA form, the CDR3 reads TGTGCCAGCAGCCTGGGCGGCACCTACAATGAGCAGTACTTC.

This clonotype was counted a few times. This chain connects TRBV6-2 or TRBV6-3 to TRBJ2-7; the D is unclear. CDR3 length: 15 amino acids. Germline V gene sequence: CDR1 MNHEY, CDR2 SVGEGT. V lost 5 bases and J 1 base, leaving 15 bases between the germline ends. CDR3 protein: CASSPDAAYSYEQYF. The CDR3 coding sequence is TGTGCCAGCAGTCCGGACGCGGCTTATTCCTACGAGCAGTACTTC.

The V call is TRBV6-2 or TRBV6-3, the J call TRBJ2-2; TRBD2 matches 10 bases. Germline CDR1 reads MNHEY; CDR2 reads SVGEGT. J lost 7 bases, V lost 2 bases, and 7 bases had no gene match. The CDR3 is made up of 16 amino acids. The CDR3 DNA sequence: TGTGCCAGCAGTTACAAGTCTAGCGGGAGTATCGGGGAGCTGTTTTTT. Translating it yields CASSYKSSGSIGELFF.

The CDR3 coding sequence is TGCGCCAGCAGCCAAGAGAAGCGGGGGGTCTACAATGAGCAGTTCTTC. It specifies CASSQEKRGVYNEQFF. J is TRBJ2-1 and V is TRBV4-1, with 9 positions matching TRBD2. The V and J ends lost 0 bases and 3 bases, in that order; junction bases with no gene match: 3. Looked up from germline, CDR1 is MGHRA and CDR2 is YSYEKL. The CDR3 spans 16 residues.

The chain is built from TRBV10-2 and TRBJ2-7; tentatively, D is TRBD2 (5 bases). The CDR3 sequence is 15 residues long. From germline, CDR1 is WSHSY and CDR2 SAAADI. Trimming removed 1 base from V and 2 bases from J, with 12 bases in between. The CDR3, as DNA: TGCGCCAGCAGTGAGTTGGAGGAACTTGCCTACGAGCAGTACTTC. This sequence encodes CASSELEELAYEQYF.

The chain employs TRBV7-9 and TRBJ2-4; 7 bases agree with TRBD2. V was clipped by 5 bases and J by 0 bases; unmatched bases: 10. Germline CDR1 and CDR2: SEHNR and FQNEAQ (reference sequence). This CDR3 has 17 amino acids. The DNA for the CDR3 is TGTGCCAGCAGCCGCAAACTGGGAGGGGAAGCCAAAAACATTCAGTACTTC. It is translated as CASSRKLGGEAKNIQYF.

This rearrangement joins TRBV20-1 to TRBJ2-1; the D gene is possibly TRBD2 (6 bases). CDR3 length equals 15 residues. CDR1 and CDR2 (germline): DFQATT, SNEGSKA (reference sequence). Deletions cut 0 bases from V and 9 bases from J, with 18 bases between. The CDR3 DNA follows: TGCAGTGCTAGAGATTTGACTAGACCTCCGGGTGAGCAGTTCTTC. Residues: CSARDLTRPPGEQFF.

This clonotype turned up a few times. The gene calls are TRBV7-2 and TRBJ1-5; D possibly corresponds to TRBD1 (6 bases). The germline V gene encodes CDR1 SGHTA and CDR2 FQGNSA. The CDR3 consists of 15 residues. Trimming left V 3 bases short and J 0 bases short, with 9 bases between. The CDR3 region is CASSFTGSSNQPQHF. The CDR3 DNA is TGTGCCAGCAGCTTTACAGGGTCTAGCAATCAGCCCCAGCATTTT. Based on the CDR3 plus reference TRBV7-2 and TRBJ1-5, the full variable domain is GAGVSQSPSNKVTEKGKDVELRCDPISGHTALYWYRQSLGQGLEFLIYFQGNSAPDKSGLPSDRFSAERTGGSVSTLTIQRTQQEDSAVYLCASSFTGSSNQPQHFGDGTRLSIL.

The rearrangement joins TRBV6-1 to TRBJ2-4; TRBD1 matches at 9 bases. Near its end, the DNA agrees better with TRBJ2-7, so the J call may be wrong. Looked up from germline, CDR1 is MNHNS and CDR2 is SASEGT. The CDR3 has 15 amino acids. The CDR3 sequence is CASSIANRGRGEQYF. The DNA for the CDR3 is TGTGCCAGCAGTATAGCGAACAGGGGGCGCGGCGAGCAGTACTTC.

As regards this clonotype: Mismatch with germline at one junction end may stem from a read error. The chain recombines TRBV14 with TRBJ1-2; no reliable D call. Germline V gives CDR1 SGHDN, CDR2 FVKESK. The CDR3 is 16 residues long. As DNA, the CDR3 is TGTGCCAGCAACCAAGAGTTTGAAGGACCTAACTATGGCTACACCTTC. Residues: CASNQEFEGPNYGYTF.

The rearrangement links TRBV2 to TRBJ2-1; D gene unclear. CDR3 length: 13 amino acids. Between the trimmed V and J ends, which lost 7 bases and 0 bases, there was a span of 7 bases. Germline lookup yields CDR1 SNHLY and CDR2 FYNNEI. The CDR3 region is CASIALSYNEQFF. The CDR3 nucleotides are TGTGCCAGCATCGCACTCTCCTACAATGAGCAGTTCTTC.

The chain combines TRBV19 with TRBJ2-3, with a weak D call TRBD1 (6 bases). This CDR3 has 14 residues. Trimming removed 5 bases from V and 2 bases from J, with 11 bases in between. Germline CDR1 LNHDA, CDR2 SQIVND (reference sequence). In DNA, the CDR3 is TGTGCCAGTAGTCAAGGACAGTACACAGATACGCAGTATTTT. It translates to CASSQGQYTDTQYF.

This clonotype has at least ten counts. The J gene is TRBJ2-1, the V gene TRBV15, with D possibly matching TRBD2 (6 bases). V shed 3 bases and J shed 6 bases, with 12 bases lying between them. This CDR3 is built from 14 residues. CDR1 LNHNV and CDR2 YYDKDF come from the germline V gene (reference sequence). This CDR3 is CATSSSPSVNEQFF. The CDR3 bases are TGTGCCACCAGCAGTTCCCCTAGCGTCAATGAGCAGTTCTTC. The full variable domain, rest sourced from reference TRBV15 and TRBJ2-1, is DAMVIQNPRYQVTQFGKPVTLSCSQTLNHNVMYWYQQKSSQAPKLLFHYYDKDFNNEADTPDNFQSRRPNTSFCFLDIRSPGLGDTAMYLCATSSSPSVNEQFFGPGTRLTVL.

Note on this clonotype: This may stem from a read error, because a much larger clone lies one nucleotide away. V gene TRBV4-3 combines with J gene TRBJ2-4; 7 bases line up with TRBD1. The last part of the DNA fits TRBJ2-7 better; the J call may be wrong. Germline V CDR1 and CDR2: LGHNA, YSLEER. The CDR3 is made up of 12 amino acids. The CDR3 reads CASSQTGHEQYF. The CDR3 DNA follows: TGCGCCAGCAGCCAGACAGGGCACGAGCAGTACTTC.

This clonotype was counted ten times or more. The chain recombines TRBV7-2 with TRBJ2-3; D is perhaps TRBD2 (6 bases). The CDR3 loop spans 15 amino acids. Germline V gene lookup returns CDR1 SGHTA and CDR2 FQGNSA. Trimming removed 2 bases at V and 2 bases at J, with 11 bases between. The CDR3 DNA sequence: TGTGCCAGCAGCTTACCGGCGGGGACCACAGATACGCAGTATTTT. Its protein product is CASSLPAGTTDTQYF.

The CDR3 spells CASSSGQGLTEAFF. DNA for the CDR3: TGCGCCAGCAGCTCCGGACAGGGCCTCACTGAAGCTTTCTTT. The chain carries TRBV5-1 and TRBJ1-1; 8 bases fit TRBD1. The junction had 5 bases not matched to a gene; V was cut back by 3 bases and J by 4 bases. Germline CDR1 reads SGHRS; CDR2 reads YFSETQ. The CDR3 extends over 14 amino acids.

To note about this clonotype: With a much larger clone just one base away, this may be a read error. This chain uses TRBV29-1 with TRBJ2-4; D is possibly TRBD1 (6 bases). Germline CDR1 and CDR2: SQVTM and ANQGSEA. The germline V and J ends were trimmed by 6 bases and 8 bases, with 11 bases remaining between them. CDR3 length: 11 amino acids. This CDR3 is CSVYREDIQYF. The CDR3 nucleotides read TGCAGCGTCTACAGGGAAGACATTCAGTACTTC.

To note about this clonotype: This may stem from a read error, because a much larger clone lies one nucleotide away. This chain uses TRBV7-9 with TRBJ2-6; D tentatively reads TRBD1 or TRBD2 (5 bases each). This CDR3 has 14 amino acids. Looked up from germline, CDR1 is SEHNR and CDR2 is FQNEAQ (reference sequence). The CDR3 region is CASNLMDGADVLTF. CDR3 nucleotide sequence: TGTGCCAGCAACCTTATGGACGGGGCCGACGTCCTGACTTTC.

V gene TRBV11-2 combines with J gene TRBJ2-1, with D hard to call. Near its end, the DNA agrees better with TRBJ2-7, so the J call may be wrong. The germline V gene has CDR1 SGHAT and CDR2 FQNNGV. The CDR3 has 17 residues. The CDR3 bases are TGTGCCAGCAGCTTAGTTGACCGGCCGATCTCCTACAATGAGCAGTACTTC. It is translated as CASSLVDRPISYNEQYF.

CDR3 bases: TGTGCCAGCAGCCGAGGGGGAGATGAGCAGTTCTTC. Its protein product is CASSRGGDEQFF. The rearrangement uses TRBV5-4 and TRBJ2-1; maybe TRBD1 (6 bases). Germline V lookup: CDR1 SGHNT, CDR2 YYREEE (reference sequence). The CDR3 loop spans 12 amino acids. V lost 4 bases and J lost 8, with 10 bases in between.

This clonotype was recorded once. This sequence joins TRBV28 and TRBJ2-5, with D unclear. This CDR3 is 12 amino acids long. The ends were cut back, 10 bases at V and 5 bases at J, with 14 bases in the middle. Germline CDR1 and CDR2: MDHEN and SYDVKM. The CDR3, as DNA: TGTGCCACCGCCGTACGACCGGAGACCCAGTACTTC. Amino acid sequence: CATAVRPETQYF.

This clonotype was observed a few times. The chain carries TRBV18 and TRBJ2-7; perhaps D is TRBD1 or TRBD2 (5 bases each). Germline V CDR1 and CDR2: KGHSH, LQKENI. This CDR3 has 14 amino acids. Trimming shortened V by 6 bases and J by 1 base, and 13 bases separated the two germline ends. DNA of the CDR3: TGTGCCAGCTCCCTTTACGGGGCGTCCTACGAGCAGTACTTC. Translating gives CASSLYGASYEQYF.

V gene TRBV12-3 or TRBV12-4 combines with J gene TRBJ2-3, with D unclear. Trimming stripped 6 bases from V and 11 bases from J, with 12 bases between. The CDR3 length is 11 residues. This CDR3 reads CASSQKWGQYF. The CDR3 nucleotides read TGTGCCAGCAGCCAAAAGTGGGGGCAGTATTTT.

With regard to this clonotype: An end of the junction differs from the germline gene, which may be a read error. The rearrangement joins TRBV5-1 to TRBJ2-7; possibly TRBD2 for D (7 bases). The CDR3 extends over 15 amino acids. The V gene's germline CDR1 is SGHRS and CDR2 YFSETQ. Here the CDR3 DNA reads TGCACCAGCAGCTCAACGGTGGGGGGGCCTATCGAGCAGTACTTC. It encodes CTSSSTVGGPIEQYF.

This clonotype was recorded a few times. This chain connects TRBV5-1 to TRBJ2-7; D may be TRBD2 (5 bases). The last part of the DNA fits TRBJ2-5 better; the J call may be wrong. The CDR3 has 14 residues. Germline CDR1 and CDR2: SGHRS and YFSETQ. For the CDR3, the DNA is TGCGCCAGCAGCTTTTTGGGAGACCAAGAGACCCAGTACTTC. Translating it yields CASSFLGDQETQYF.